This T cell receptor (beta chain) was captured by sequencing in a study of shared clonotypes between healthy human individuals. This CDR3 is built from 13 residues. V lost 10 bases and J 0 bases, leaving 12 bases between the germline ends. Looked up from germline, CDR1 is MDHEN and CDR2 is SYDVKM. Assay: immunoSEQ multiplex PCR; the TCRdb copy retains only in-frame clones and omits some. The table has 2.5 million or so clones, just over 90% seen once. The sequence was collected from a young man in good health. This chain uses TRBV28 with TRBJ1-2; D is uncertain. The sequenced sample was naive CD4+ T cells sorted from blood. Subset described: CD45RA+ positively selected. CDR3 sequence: CATLISANYGYTF. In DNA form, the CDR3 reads TGTGCCACCCTAATTTCCGCTAACTATGGCTACACCTTC.